Below, 10 T cell receptor beta chains from the same sample are listed, as sequenced in a study of PD-L1 blockade in urothelial cancer. Clones were read by immunoSEQ multiplex PCR, and TCRdb kept only the in-frame ones, dropping some. The sample consists of around 100,000 clones, 90% of them appearing once. The time point was: pretreatment peripheral blood. Sequences were derived from PBMCs, sampled around atezolizumab (anti-PD-L1) treatment. The receptors stem from a man aged 60 to 69 with urothelial cancer.

CDR3 region: CASSLPREPQHF. CDR3 DNA: TGTGCCAGCAGTCTACCTCGCGAGCCCCAGCATTTT. The genes are TRBV28 and TRBJ1-5; D gene unclear. Germline V gene sequence: CDR1 MDHEN, CDR2 SYDVKM. The CDR3 sequence is 12 residues long. With 5 bases removed from V and 8 bases from J, the gap between germline ends came to 10 bases.

This clone turned up a few times. The CDR3 loop is CASSDREWSNEQFF. CDR3 nucleotides: TGTGCCAGCAGTGACCGGGAGTGGAGCAATGAGCAGTTCTTC. The chain couples TRBV2 to TRBJ2-1; possibly TRBD2 for D (6 bases). This CDR3 comprises 14 residues. Trimming removed 3 bases from V and 6 bases from J, with 12 bases in between. CDR1 and CDR2 (germline): SNHLY, FYNNEI.

DNA for the CDR3: TGTGCCAGCAGCCCCCCAGGAAACCTCCAAGAGACCCAGTACTTC. As protein: CASSPPGNLQETQYF. The chain links TRBV14 to TRBJ2-5; D unclear. The germline V gene has CDR1 SGHDN and CDR2 FVKESK. The V and J ends lost 4 bases and 1 base respectively, with 13 bases between them. The CDR3 totals 15 residues.

The rearrangement joins TRBV11-2 to TRBJ2-7; D is perhaps TRBD2 (6 bases). Germline assignment: CDR1 SGHAT and CDR2 FQNNGV. This CDR3 has 12 residues. V lost 5 bases to trimming and J lost 6 bases, with 11 bases between them. The CDR3 loop is CASSPAGTEQYF. The CDR3 DNA sequence: TGTGCCAGCAGCCCAGCGGGCACCGAGCAGTACTTC.

About this clone: The junction departs from germline at one end; a sequencing error may be responsible. This chain uses TRBV6-1 with TRBJ1-2, with 7 nucleotides matching TRBD1. The length of the CDR3 is 12 residues. Looked up from germline, CDR1 is MNHNS and CDR2 is SASEGT. The CDR3 here is CASSEGGVGYTF. As DNA, the CDR3 is TGTGCCAGCAGCGAAGGGGGCGTAGGCTACACCTTC.

The gene calls are TRBV18 and TRBJ2-5, with 12 bases fitting TRBD2. V lost 2 bases to trimming and J lost 4 bases; unmatched junction nucleotides: 2. The CDR3 has 15 residues. Germline-derived CDR1 and CDR2 are KGHSH and LQKENI. This chain's CDR3 is CASSPRGLAGETQYF. CDR3 DNA sequence: TGTGCCAGCTCACCAAGGGGACTAGCGGGAGAGACCCAGTACTTC.

The chain uses TRBV15 and TRBJ2-6; D is possibly TRBD1 (5 bases). The germline V gene encodes CDR1 LNHNV and CDR2 YYDKDF (reference sequence). With 5 bases removed from V and 0 bases from J, the gap between germline ends came to 17 bases. The CDR3 is made up of 18 amino acids. As DNA, the CDR3 is TGTGCCACCAGCCTTTCCATGACAGCCAGCTCTGGGGCCAACGTCCTGACTTTC. Translating gives CATSLSMTASSGANVLTF.

This clone was recorded only once. The genes are TRBV30 and TRBJ1-2, with a possible D match to TRBD1 (5 bases). The V end lost 7 bases, the J end lost 5 bases, and 11 bases lay between the germline ends. From germline, CDR1 is GTSNPN and CDR2 SVGIG (reference sequence). The CDR3 length is 11 residues. CDR3 DNA sequence: TGTGCCTTTTCAGGGTTATATGGCTACACCTTC. Protein product: CAFSGLYGYTF.

This chain connects TRBV6-1 to TRBJ2-7; the D gene is possibly TRBD1 (6 bases). The CDR3 sequence is 14 residues long. The V and J ends lost 1 base and 6 bases respectively, with 13 bases between them. Germline V gene data show CDR1 as MNHNS and CDR2 as SASEGT. Written as DNA, the CDR3 is TGTGCCAGCAGTGAAGTTCAGGGGTGGGGCGAGCAGTACTTC. Residues: CASSEVQGWGEQYF.

The genes are TRBV4-3 and TRBJ2-5; possible D gene TRBD1, 5 bases. CDR3 length equals 18 residues. Looked up from germline, CDR1 is LGHNA and CDR2 is YSLEER. V lost 0 bases to trimming and J lost 7 bases, with 24 bases between them. CDR3 sequence (DNA): TGCGCCAGCAGCCAAGATTTTCTCCCGGACGGACATCTGGGGACCCAGTACTTC. Translation gives CASSQDFLPDGHLGTQYF.